This T cell receptor beta chain was identified in a study of shared clonotypes between healthy human individuals (dated by TCRdb to about 2020). For the wider study: The cohort included three men and a couple of women between 18 and 49 years of age. Between about 0.9 and 10 billion PBMCs per donor were obtained by leukapheresis. Blood TCR repertoires of a handful of healthy adults were deeply sequenced to estimate repertoire size and the extent of clonotype sharing between individuals. Libraries were prepared and TCR repertoires were sequenced by different laboratories using diverse techniques, in order to increase sequencing depth and limit assay-specific biases.

Healthy HIV-negative adults with no recently reported acute infections or vaccinations were included as donors. Every donor was a Caucasian adult living in Nashville, Tennessee, USA. In the unsorted samples, roughly 90 million PBMCs were counted, and genomic DNA was extracted using the QIAamp DNA Blood Mini kit. Blood was obtained by leukapheresis, after which PBMCs were separated by Ficoll-Histopaque density gradient centrifugation and cryopreserved in liquid nitrogen vapor phase. TCR CDR3 regions were amplified from genomic DNA by multiplex PCR using the deep immunoSEQ assay. For each cell subset, the extracted genomic DNA was distributed evenly across all wells of several immunoSEQ 96-well plates, and each plate served as one replicate. For unsorted PBMC, each replicate PCR was loaded with 300 to 350 ng genomic DNA, equivalent to tens of thousands of T cell genomes. Ten immunoSEQ deep assay plates were used to sequence unsorted PBMC genomic DNA. Purified libraries were quantified with a Qubit 3.0 fluorometer, sized on a Bioanalyzer 2100, and re-quantified with the KAPA Library Quantification kit. Every immunoSEQ 96-well plate was sequenced on a dedicated single-read 150-cycle Illumina NextSeq 550 flow cell. On the study's bioinformatics: Because the immunoSEQ output included only junctional sequences and no quality scores, the filtering could not be the same as the filtering used for full-length reads. Sequences were annotated with PyIR, a Python wrapper for IgBLAST v1.9, and V/J genes and CDR3 were assigned using IMGT germline references. Reads were removed for weak V/J assignments (E-value above 1e-6), missing CDR3, stop codons, out-of-frame junctions, or ambiguous translated residues. V3J clonotypes were defined as sequences sharing the same inferred V gene, J gene, and CDR3 amino acid sequence. Percentage overlap between repertoires was computed as shared unique clonotypes divided by the size of the smaller repertoire. Richness of each repertoire was evaluated using RTK rarefaction, the Chao1 estimator, and Recon v2.1 estimates of unobserved clonotypes. Entries here come from immuneACCESS through TCRdb and include only in-frame sequences with V and J called. Some clones fail to appear in such tables; in the studies checked, an unresolved V gene covers under half of the shortfall, and the cause of the remainder is unknown. V, J and clone size derive from that table, while D and trimming were established from the DNA sequence. The sample yields hundreds of thousands of clones; around three quarters were counted once. The leading ten clones occupy about 12% of the sample.

The CDR3 has 11 amino acids, counting the end cysteine and phenylalanine. Of all the DNA, just the CDR3 is kept, 33 bases in frame from base 1. According to the germline V gene (reference sequence), CDR1 reads MNHEY and CDR2 reads SMNVEV. A distance of 3 bases separates the germline ends of V and J, which lose 2 bases and 10 bases respectively. Comment on this clone: Its antigen has not been determined. The record has no base qualities; no much larger clone is one base away.

Broader findings and caveats from the paper: Based on pairwise subsampling, the degree of clonotype sharing among donors was expected to be affected by sequencing depth. Only blood was sampled, and tissue TCR repertoires likely differ from those in blood. The small number of donors limited the genetic and exposure-history diversity represented.

This TCR was sampled from a middle-aged woman in good health. Some clones in this sample may be carry-over from other donors' samples. Specimen: PBMCs. The chain is made from TRBV27 and TRBJ1-6, with the D gene not clear enough to name. Here is the DNA: TGTGCCAGCAGTTTAAAGTCACCCCTCCACTTT. Translation gives CASSLKSPLHF.